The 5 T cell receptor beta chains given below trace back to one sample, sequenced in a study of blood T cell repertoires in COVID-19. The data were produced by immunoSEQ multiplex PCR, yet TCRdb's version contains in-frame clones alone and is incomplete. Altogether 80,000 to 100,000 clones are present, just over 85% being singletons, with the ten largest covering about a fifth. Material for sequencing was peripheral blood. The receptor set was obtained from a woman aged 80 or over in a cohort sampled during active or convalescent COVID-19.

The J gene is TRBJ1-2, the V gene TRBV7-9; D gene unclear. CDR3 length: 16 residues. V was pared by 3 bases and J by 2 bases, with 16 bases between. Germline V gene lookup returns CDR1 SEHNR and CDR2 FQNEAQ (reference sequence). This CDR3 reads CASSLPEKRRNYGYTF. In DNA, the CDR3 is TGTGCCAGCAGCTTGCCCGAGAAGAGGAGGAACTATGGCTACACCTTC. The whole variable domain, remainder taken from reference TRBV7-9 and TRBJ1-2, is DTGVSQNPRHKITKRGQNVTFRCDPISEHNRLYWYRQTLGQGPEFLTYFQNEAQLEKSRLLSDRFSAERPKGSFSTLEIQRTEQGDSAMYLCASSLPEKRRNYGYTFGSGTRLTVV.

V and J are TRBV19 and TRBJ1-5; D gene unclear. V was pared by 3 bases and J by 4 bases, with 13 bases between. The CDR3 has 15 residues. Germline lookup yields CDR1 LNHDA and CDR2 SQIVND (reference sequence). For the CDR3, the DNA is TGTGCCAGTAGTATGGGAGGGAAAAAGAATCAGCCCCAGCATTTT. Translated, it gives CASSMGGKKNQPQHF. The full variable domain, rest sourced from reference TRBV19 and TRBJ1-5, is DGGITQSPKYLFRKEGQNVTLSCEQNLNHDAMYWYRQDPGQGLRLIYYSQIVNDFQKGDIAEGYSVSREKKESFPLTVTSAQKNPTAFYLCASSMGGKKNQPQHFGDGTRLSIL.

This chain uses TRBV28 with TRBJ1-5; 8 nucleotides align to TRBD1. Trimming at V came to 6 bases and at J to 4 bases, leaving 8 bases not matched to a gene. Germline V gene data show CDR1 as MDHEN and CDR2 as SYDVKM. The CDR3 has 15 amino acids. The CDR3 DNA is TGTGCCAGCAGCACCAGGACAGGGTTAAATCAGCCCCAGCATTTT. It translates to CASSTRTGLNQPQHF.

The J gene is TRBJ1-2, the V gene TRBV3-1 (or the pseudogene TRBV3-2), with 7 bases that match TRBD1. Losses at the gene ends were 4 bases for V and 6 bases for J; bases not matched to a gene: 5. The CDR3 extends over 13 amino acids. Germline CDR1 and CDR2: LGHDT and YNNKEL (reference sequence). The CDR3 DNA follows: TGTGCCAGCAGCCGACGACAGGGTGATGGCTACACCTTC. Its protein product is CASSRRQGDGYTF.

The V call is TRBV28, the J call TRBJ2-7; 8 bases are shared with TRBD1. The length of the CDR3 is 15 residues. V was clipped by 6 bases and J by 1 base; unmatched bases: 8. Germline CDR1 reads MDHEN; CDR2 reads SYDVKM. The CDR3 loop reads CASRGTGTGSYEQYF. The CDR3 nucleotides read TGTGCCAGCAGGGGGACCGGGACAGGATCCTACGAGCAGTACTTC.